Each of the 13 T cell receptor beta chains below was sequenced from the same sample in a study of T cells after yellow fever vaccination. TCRdb reanalysed the 5' RACE reads using MiXCR and keeps one entry per CDR3 protein. Altogether 25,000 to 35,000 distinct CDR3 sequences are present, 3.5% to 5% being singletons, with the ten largest covering approximately 46%. Sequenced material: CD8+ T cells sorted from PBMCs, taken 5 days after the yellow fever booster vaccination. Receptors originate from a young man who received the YFV17D yellow fever vaccine.

This clonotype was counted ten times or more. The rearrangement joins TRBV30 to TRBJ2-5; a weak D match, TRBD2 (5 bases). CDR3 length equals 13 residues. V was cut by 1 base and J by 4 bases, with 10 bases left in between. CDR1 GTSNPN and CDR2 SVGIG come from the germline V gene (reference sequence). DNA of the CDR3: TGTGCCTGGAGTGCGTCACGGGGAGAGACCCAGTACTTC. It is translated as CAWSASRGETQYF.

This clonotype has at least ten counts. Germline and junction disagree at one end, which may indicate a read error. The CDR3 DNA sequence: TGTGCCAGCAGCCAAGAGAAGGGTATGGGCAATAAGCCCCAGCATTTT. Its protein is CASSQEKGMGNKPQHF. The chain employs TRBV4-2 and TRBJ1-5; the D is unclear. CDR1 and CDR2 from the germline V gene are LGHNA and YNFKEQ. The CDR3 is 16 amino acids.

This clonotype was counted at least ten times. The V call is TRBV7-9, the J call TRBJ2-5, with D perhaps assigned TRBD1 or TRBD2 (5 bases each). V was clipped by 3 bases and J by 4 bases, with 12 bases between them. The CDR3 sequence is 14 residues long. Germline CDR1 and CDR2: SEHNR and FQNEAQ (reference sequence). The CDR3 reads CASSLREGPETQYF. CDR3 nucleotides: TGTGCCAGCAGCTTGCGTGAGGGACCAGAGACCCAGTACTTC.

This clonotype came up many times. The chain uses TRBV4-3 and TRBJ2-2; D remains ambiguous. The CDR3 sequence is 18 residues long. The germline V gene encodes CDR1 LGHNA and CDR2 YSLEER. V was pared by 2 bases and J by 6 bases, with 22 bases between. The CDR3 sequence is CASSQSPSSGVLAGELFF. The CDR3 region has the DNA TGCGCCAGCAGCCAAAGCCCGTCGTCTGGGGTGTTAGCCGGGGAGCTGTTTTTT.

This clonotype was counted ten times or more. The chain combines TRBV29-1 with TRBJ1-1, with 7 positions matching TRBD1. The germline CDR1 and CDR2 sequences are SQVTM and ANQGSEA. Losses at the gene ends were 5 bases for V and 0 bases for J; bases not matched to a gene: 3. This CDR3 has 13 residues. CDR3 DNA: TGCAGCGTTCCCGGGACAGTGAACACTGAAGCTTTCTTT. Encoded protein: CSVPGTVNTEAFF.

This clonotype was seen at least ten times. The gene calls are TRBV6-5 and TRBJ1-3; no reliable D call. V was shortened by 10 bases and J by 3 bases, with 7 bases between the two germline ends. The germline V gene has CDR1 MNHEY and CDR2 SVGAGI. The length of the CDR3 is 11 residues. CDR3 loop: CAINDGNTIYF. Written as DNA, the CDR3 is TGTGCCATCAACGATGGAAACACCATATATTTT.

This clonotype appeared many times. As DNA, the CDR3 is TGCAGTGCTACTACTAGCACCTACTACAATGAGCAGTTCTTC. It specifies CSATTSTYYNEQFF. V gene TRBV20-1 combines with J gene TRBJ2-1, with D tentatively TRBD2 (6 bases). CDR1 DFQATT and CDR2 SNEGSKA come from the germline V gene (reference sequence). Trimming shortened V by 4 bases and J by 3 bases, and 13 bases separated the two germline ends. CDR3 length equals 14 residues.

This clonotype was recorded many times. The chain carries TRBV29-1 and TRBJ2-3; possible D gene TRBD2, 6 bases. With 6 bases removed from V and 5 bases from J, the gap between germline ends came to 18 bases. CDR3 length equals 14 residues. Germline assignment: CDR1 SQVTM and CDR2 ANQGSEA. The DNA for the CDR3 is TGCAGCGTAGAGCCCGGGGACGGGGGAGATACGCAGTATTTT. As protein: CSVEPGDGGDTQYF.

In this sample, this clonotype turned up many times. The CDR3 nucleotides are TGTGCCAGTCGAAAACAGGGATCGAACACCGGGGAGCTGTTTTTT. This codes for CASRKQGSNTGELFF. J is TRBJ2-2 and V is TRBV12-3 or TRBV12-4; TRBD1 is a possible D gene (6 bases). V was shortened by 9 bases and J by 0 bases, with 14 bases between the two germline ends. The CDR3 totals 15 residues.

This clonotype has just one count. A clone one base away is much larger, so this may be a read error. The chain joins TRBV20-1 to TRBJ2-5, with a weak D call TRBD2 (5 bases). V lost 3 bases to trimming and J lost 5 bases, with 16 bases between them. The CDR3 extends over 14 amino acids. CDR1 DFQATT and CDR2 SNEGSKA come from the germline V gene (reference sequence). CDR3 coding DNA: TGCAGTGCTAGTGTCCAAGCGGAGCACGAGACCCAGTACTTC. Its translation is CSASVQAEHETQYF.

This clonotype was recorded at least ten times. This chain uses TRBV27 with TRBJ1-4; D gene ambiguous. V was cut by 3 bases and J by 4 bases, with 6 bases left in between. From germline, CDR1 is MNHEY and CDR2 SMNVEV (reference sequence). This CDR3 contains 13 residues. CDR3 sequence: CASSFQVNEKLFF. The CDR3, as DNA: TGTGCCAGCAGTTTTCAGGTTAATGAAAAACTGTTTTTT.

This clonotype was picked up many times. The rearrangement links TRBV12-3 or TRBV12-4 to TRBJ1-1; no reliable D call. The CDR3 consists of 12 residues. Trimming took off 6 bases at V and 6 bases at J, with 11 bases between the two ends. CDR3 in amino acids: CASRGAGSEAFF. CDR3 nucleotide sequence: TGTGCCAGCAGAGGCGCCGGCTCTGAAGCTTTCTTT.

This clonotype was seen at least ten times. The V call is TRBV7-6, the J call TRBJ2-7, with a possible D match to TRBD1 (6 bases). V gave up 2 bases and J gave up 4 bases, with 15 bases separating them. The length of the CDR3 is 15 residues. CDR1 is SGHVS and CDR2 is FNYEAQ in the germline V gene. The CDR3 loop is CASSLLTGARYEQYF. The DNA for the CDR3 is TGTGCCAGCAGCTTACTGACAGGTGCGAGGTACGAGCAGTACTTC.